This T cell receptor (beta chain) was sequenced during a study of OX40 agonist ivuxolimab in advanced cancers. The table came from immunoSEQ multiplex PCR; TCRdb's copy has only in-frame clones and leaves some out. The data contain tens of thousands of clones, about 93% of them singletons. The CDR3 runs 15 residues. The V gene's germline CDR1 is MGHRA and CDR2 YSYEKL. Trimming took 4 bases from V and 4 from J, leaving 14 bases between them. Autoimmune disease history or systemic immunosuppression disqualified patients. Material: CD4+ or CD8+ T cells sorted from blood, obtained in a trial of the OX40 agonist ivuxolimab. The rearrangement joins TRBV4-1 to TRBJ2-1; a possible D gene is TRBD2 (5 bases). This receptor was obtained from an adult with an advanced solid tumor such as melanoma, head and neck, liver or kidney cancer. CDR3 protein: CASSPLQLVYNEQFF. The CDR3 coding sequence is TGCGCCAGCAGCCCCCTCCAACTAGTTTACAATGAGCAGTTCTTC.